Sequencing of this TCR beta chain was carried out in a study of T cell changes during pregnancy in multiple sclerosis. Trimming cost V 3 bases and J 3 bases, with 12 bases left between them. This CDR3 is 14 amino acids long. CDR1 is MGHDK, CDR2 SYGVNS, per germline. Method: immunoSEQ multiplex PCR; TCRdb's copy keeps in-frame clones and lacks some. This sample has some 40,000 clones, with about 90% found just once. V and J are TRBV25-1 and TRBJ2-7; D possibly corresponds to TRBD2 (6 bases). This clonotype was obtained from a female donor with multiple sclerosis, enrolled in a pregnancy study. The material sequenced was CD8+ T cells from peripheral blood mononuclear cells, taken before pregnancy. The CDR3 DNA reads TGTGCCAGCAGTGACCTGGAGGGGCACTACGAGCAGTACTTC. Protein product: CASSDLEGHYEQYF.